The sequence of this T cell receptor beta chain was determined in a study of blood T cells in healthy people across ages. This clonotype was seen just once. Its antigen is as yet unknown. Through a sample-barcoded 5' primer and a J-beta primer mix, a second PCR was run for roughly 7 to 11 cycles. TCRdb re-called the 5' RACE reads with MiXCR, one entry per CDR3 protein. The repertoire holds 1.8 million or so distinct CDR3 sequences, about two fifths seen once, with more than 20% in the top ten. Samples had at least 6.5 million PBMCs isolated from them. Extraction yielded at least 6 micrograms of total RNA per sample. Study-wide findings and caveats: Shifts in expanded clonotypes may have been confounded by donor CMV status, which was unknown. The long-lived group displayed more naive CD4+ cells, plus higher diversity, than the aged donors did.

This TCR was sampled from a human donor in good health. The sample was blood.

CDR3: CASSDMGPGYNEQFF. The CDR3 coding sequence is TGTGCCAGCAGTGATATGGGCCCGGGATACAATGAGCAGTTCTTC. The V gene is TRBV2, the J gene TRBJ2-1; D possibly corresponds to TRBD2 (5 bases). V gave up 3 bases and J gave up 4 bases, with 13 bases separating them. The CDR3 runs to 15 residues. Per the germline V gene, CDR1 is SNHLY and CDR2 is FYNNEI. Together with reference TRBV2 and TRBJ2-1, the CDR3 gives the full variable domain: EPEVTQTPSHQVTQMGQEVILRCVPISNHLYFYWYRQILGQKVEFLVSFYNNEISEKSEIFDDQFSVERPDGSNFTLKIRSTKLEDSAMYFCASSDMGPGYNEQFFGPGTRLTVL.